What follows are 19 T cell receptor beta chains derived from one specimen sequenced in a study of OX40 agonist ivuxolimab in advanced cancers. Method: immunoSEQ multiplex PCR; TCRdb's copy keeps in-frame clones and lacks some. The table shows about 72,000 clones, with approximately 89% occurring only once. The sample in question was CD4+ or CD8+ T cells sorted from blood, obtained in a trial of the OX40 agonist ivuxolimab. The receptors shown here come from an adult with an advanced solid tumor such as melanoma, head and neck, liver or kidney cancer.

The genes are TRBV6-6 and TRBJ1-2, with D hard to call. Trimming left V 6 bases short and J 0 bases short, with 11 bases between. CDR3 length equals 14 residues. CDR1 is MNHNY, CDR2 SVGAGI, per germline (reference sequence). CDR3 bases: TGTGCCAGCAGCCCGGGAAGGTCTAACTATGGCTACACCTTC. This gives the protein CASSPGRSNYGYTF.

The chain carries TRBV29-1 and TRBJ2-1; 10 bases match TRBD2. Trimming at V came to 8 bases and at J to 6 bases, leaving 10 bases not matched to a gene. Germline V gene lookup returns CDR1 SQVTM and CDR2 ANQGSEA. CDR3 length: 14 amino acids. The CDR3 nucleotides read TGCAGCCTGATACCGGGACTAGCGACCAATGAGCAGTTCTTC. This sequence encodes CSLIPGLATNEQFF.

The chain uses TRBV9 and TRBJ2-1; 12 nucleotides line up with TRBD2. There are 14 residues in the CDR3. The V and J ends lost 3 bases and 9 bases, in that order; junction bases with no gene match: 4. Germline V lookup: CDR1 SGDLS, CDR2 YYNGEE. The CDR3 protein is CASSASGGAIEQFF. The CDR3 DNA reads TGTGCCAGCAGCGCTAGCGGGGGGGCGATTGAGCAGTTCTTC.

CDR3 sequence (DNA): TGTGCCAGCAGCGTAGTCGGGGGTACCTCCTACAATGAGCAGTTCTTC. The encoded protein is CASSVVGGTSYNEQFF. The rearrangement joins TRBV9 to TRBJ2-1, with D possibly matching TRBD2 (6 bases). V was trimmed by 0 bases and J by 0 bases, leaving 10 bases between them. The CDR3 has 16 amino acids. The germline CDR1 and CDR2 sequences are SGDLS and YYNGEE.

The V call is TRBV6-5, the J call TRBJ2-3, with TRBD2 matching 12 bases. J was trimmed by 7 bases and V by 4 bases; bases with no gene match: 6. CDR1 and CDR2 (germline): MNHEY, SVGAGI. This CDR3 region has 15 residues. Written as DNA, the CDR3 is TGTGCCAGCAGTTCCAGGACTAGCGGGGCCTATACGCAGTATTTT. Amino acid sequence: CASSSRTSGAYTQYF.

The rearrangement uses TRBV10-2 and TRBJ2-2, with D possibly matching TRBD2 (5 bases). The CDR3 contains 17 residues. Germline V gene lookup returns CDR1 WSHSY and CDR2 SAAADI. The ends were cut back, 3 bases at V and 4 bases at J, with 18 bases in the middle. In DNA form, the CDR3 reads TGCGCCAGCAGTGATAGGAAGTGGGTGGCGGGCACCGGGGAGCTGTTTTTT. This codes for CASSDRKWVAGTGELFF.

The rearrangement links TRBV18 to TRBJ2-7; tentative D call: TRBD1 (5 bases). Germline values: CDR1 KGHSH, CDR2 LQKENI. The CDR3 runs 14 residues. Trimming stripped 2 bases from V and 5 bases from J, with 13 bases between. CDR3 protein: CASSPTTDPNEQYF. The CDR3 DNA follows: TGTGCCAGCTCACCAACGACAGACCCTAACGAGCAGTACTTC.

The J gene is TRBJ1-5, the V gene TRBV5-1; 8 bases map to TRBD1. This CDR3 has 16 residues. Unmatched junction bases numbered 10, after V lost 4 bases and J lost 4 bases. Germline assignment: CDR1 SGHRS and CDR2 YFSETQ. The CDR3: CASSPGQGGSNQPQHF. Here the CDR3 DNA reads TGCGCCAGCAGCCCCGGACAGGGAGGGAGTAATCAGCCCCAGCATTTT.

The DNA of the CDR3 is TGTGCCAGCAGTTCCTCCTACACCGGGGAGCTGTTTTTT. It encodes CASSSSYTGELFF. This sequence joins TRBV27 and TRBJ2-2; D is unresolved. CDR3 length: 13 amino acids. Trimming cost V 4 bases and J 3 bases, with 6 bases left between them. The germline V gene encodes CDR1 MNHEY and CDR2 SMNVEV (reference sequence).

The chain has TRBV25-1 and TRBJ2-1; D is ambiguous. CDR3 length equals 12 residues. Trimming shortened V by 3 bases and J by 6 bases, and 6 bases separated the two germline ends. CDR1 MGHDK and CDR2 SYGVNS come from the germline V gene. DNA of the CDR3: TGTGCCAGCAGTGATGGAGTCAATGAGCAGTTCTTC. Its translation is CASSDGVNEQFF.

With respect to this clone: Other DNA sequences of this sample code for an identical CDR3. The rearrangement links TRBV2 to TRBJ2-5, with D perhaps matching TRBD1 (6 bases). The DNA matches TRBJ2-7 better at its end, which makes the J call doubtful. This CDR3 region has 11 residues. Germline V gene lookup returns CDR1 SNHLY and CDR2 FYNNEI. The CDR3 reads CASRGGYEQYF. CDR3 coding DNA: TGTGCCAGCAGAGGGGGCTACGAGCAGTACTTC.

The chain uses TRBV11-2 and TRBJ2-7; the match to TRBD2 covers 8 bases. Germline loops: CDR1 SGHAT, CDR2 FQNNGV. Trimming took 5 bases from V and 4 from J; bases not matched to a gene: 16. CDR3 length equals 17 residues. CDR3 DNA: TGTGCCAGCAGCAGATGGGGGGGTAGCGGGACCCTTTACGAGCAGTACTTC. Its translation is CASSRWGGSGTLYEQYF.

V and J are TRBV7-3 and TRBJ2-3; tentatively, D is TRBD2 (6 bases). The germline V gene has CDR1 SGHTA and CDR2 FQGTGA. The V gene lost 5 bases and the J gene lost 0 bases, with 9 bases spanning the gap. The CDR3 covers 14 residues. CDR3 nucleotide sequence: TGTGCCAGCAGCCGGGCGGGGAGCACAGATACGCAGTATTTT. Translating gives CASSRAGSTDTQYF.

This chain uses TRBV6-5 with TRBJ2-3; possibly TRBD2 for D (7 bases). Per germline, CDR1 MNHEY and CDR2 SVGAGI. Deletions cut 7 bases from V and 0 bases from J, with 8 bases between. This CDR3 comprises 13 residues. The CDR3 DNA reads as TGTGCCAGCACGGGGGGCAGCACAGATACGCAGTATTTT. Amino acid sequence: CASTGGSTDTQYF.

V gene TRBV4-1 combines with J gene TRBJ2-3; D possibly matches TRBD1 or TRBD2 (5 bases each). This CDR3 comprises 15 residues. Germline V lookup: CDR1 MGHRA, CDR2 YSYEKL. The ends were cut back, 4 bases at V and 4 bases at J, with 15 bases in the middle. The CDR3 coding sequence is TGCGCCAGCAGCCGGGGGTCGGCGGGCGCAGATACGCAGTATTTT. Encoded protein: CASSRGSAGADTQYF.

The chain has TRBV7-2 and TRBJ1-5; 8 bases agree with TRBD1. The CDR3 spans 13 residues. J gave up 5 bases and V 5 bases, and 2 bases lay outside the gene matches. The germline V gene encodes CDR1 SGHTA and CDR2 FQGNSA. The DNA for the CDR3 is TGTGCCAGCAGCCCAGGGGGCCATCAGCCCCAGCATTTT. It encodes CASSPGGHQPQHF.

This clone was seen a few times. The rearrangement joins TRBV4-1 to TRBJ2-3, with D tentatively TRBD1 (5 bases). Trimming cost V 6 bases and J 1 base, with 14 bases left between them. From germline, CDR1 is MGHRA and CDR2 YSYEKL. This CDR3 has 15 residues. The CDR3 sequence is CASSSTVVGTDTQYF. The CDR3 nucleotides are TGCGCCAGCAGTTCGACAGTTGTCGGCACAGATACGCAGTATTTT.

The rearrangement uses TRBV5-5 and TRBJ2-7, with D maybe TRBD2 (6 bases). This CDR3 spans 13 amino acids. V lost 2 bases, J lost 5 bases, and 11 bases lay in between. Germline V lookup: CDR1 SGHKS, CDR2 YYEKEE (reference sequence). CDR3 DNA sequence: TGTGCCAGCAGCTTTATAGGGAGGAACGAGCAGTACTTC. As protein: CASSFIGRNEQYF.

For the CDR3, the DNA is TGTGCCAGCAGCTTAGATAGGTCCCAGGGATGGTGGCCAAATGGAAACACCATATATTTT. Protein product: CASSLDRSQGWWPNGNTIYF. This chain uses TRBV11-3 with TRBJ1-3; a weak D match, TRBD1 (5 bases). CDR3 length equals 20 residues. The germline gives CDR1 SGHNT, CDR2 YENEEA. Trimming took 0 bases from V and 3 from J, leaving 24 bases between them.